A single TCR beta chain is shown here with its context. Its antigen remains unidentified. Thyroid surgery had not been preceded by any treatment in any patient. Using MiXCR, TCRdb re-called clones from the PCR reads. In the table there are some 11,000 clones, 25% to 35% of which are singletons. The CDR3 totals 13 residues. Germline V gene sequence: CDR1 LGHDT, CDR2 YNNKEL (reference sequence). Germline trimming cut 1 base from V and 5 bases from J; bases unmatched to any gene: 0. This record comes from a study of metastatic and nonmetastatic thyroid tumors. Study context: For malignant and benign thyroid patients, tumor or nodule tissue and blood were the sources whose repertoires were compared.

General study findings and limits: In both blood and tumor samples, TCR beta diversity was reported significantly higher for malignant than benign nodules.

The sequence derives from a female donor with papillary thyroid cancer or a benign thyroid nodule (not recorded which). Some clones in this sample may be carry-over from other donors' samples. The specimen sequenced was tumor tissue. The chain is built from TRBV3-1 and TRBJ1-2; 8 nucleotides align to TRBD1. CDR3 sequence (DNA): TGTGCCAGCAGCCAAGGGACAGGGTATGGCTACACCTTC. Its protein product is CASSQGTGYGYTF. The whole variable domain, remainder taken from reference TRBV3-1 and TRBJ1-2, is DTAVSQTPKYLVTQMGNDKSIKCEQNLGHDTMYWYKQDSKKFLKIMFSYNNKELIINETVPNRFSPKSPDKAHLNLHINSLELGDSAVYFCASSQGTGYGYTFGSGTRLTVV.